The present TCR beta chain was sequenced within a study of regulatory T cells in long-lasting Graves disease. Study-level points and caveats: TRBV28, TRBJ1-2 and TRBJ2-5 were segments that persistent disease favored.

Time point meaning: newly diagnosed GD, antithyroid drugs for less than 3 months. Researchers made the TCR library from RNA that was extracted from PBMCs. The sample holds many counts of this clonotype. Its antigen is unidentified. V lost 1 base and J 1 base, leaving 7 bases between the germline ends. The CDR3 has 14 amino acids. Germline V CDR1 and CDR2: SGHAT, FQNNGV. Relying on iRepertoire HTBI primers and Arm-PCR of CDR3 regions, the team built TCR beta libraries. Using its own MiXCR run on the multiplex PCR reads, TCRdb lists one record per CDR3 protein. The sample holds a few hundred thousand distinct CDR3 sequences; 20% to 25% are singletons and the top ten take roughly 14%.

The sequenced sample was peripheral blood mononuclear cells (PBMCs), obtained at new diagnosis, from a patient treated with antithyroid drugs. The V call is TRBV11-2, the J call TRBJ1-1; D not resolved. This sequence originates from a female donor with Graves disease. CDR3 DNA sequence: TGTGCCAGCAGCTTAGGAGGTCCGAACACTGAAGCTTTCTTT. It is translated as CASSLGGPNTEAFF. Full variable domain (remainder filled in from reference TRBV11-2 and TRBJ1-1): EAGVAQSPRYKIIEKRQSVAFWCNPISGHATLYWYQQILGQGPKLLIQFQNNGVVDDSQLPKDRFSAERLKGVDSTLKIQPAKLEDSAVYLCASSLGGPNTEAFFGQGTRLTVV.